The 32 T cell receptor beta chains in this list originate from one sample, sequenced in a study of cytomegalovirus exposure and HLA in healthy donors. The PCR ran on 60 Vbeta and 13 Jbeta primers. Only in-frame clones appear in the TCRdb table, and some are missing; sequencing was by immunoSEQ multiplex PCR. The sample lists over 150,000 clones, about four fifths occurring once. The specimen was PBMCs. These receptors originate from a man aged 25 to 40 in good health and CMV-seropositive.

The CDR3 region is CASSIGALYEQYF. The CDR3 region has the DNA TGTGCCAGTAGTATAGGGGCCCTCTACGAGCAGTACTTC. V gene TRBV19 combines with J gene TRBJ2-7; D ambiguous. CDR1 and CDR2 (germline): LNHDA, SQIVND (reference sequence). V was clipped by 1 base and J by 3 bases, with 7 bases between them. The CDR3 runs 13 residues. Using reference TRBV19 and TRBJ2-7 for the parts outside the CDR3, the full variable domain is DGGITQSPKYLFRKEGQNVTLSCEQNLNHDAMYWYRQDPGQGLRLIYYSQIVNDFQKGDIAEGYSVSREKKESFPLTVTSAQKNPTAFYLCASSIGALYEQYFGPGTRLTVT.

The rearrangement links TRBV19 to TRBJ1-1; D possibly corresponds to TRBD1 (5 bases). The ends were cut back, 5 bases at V and 0 bases at J, with 16 bases in the middle. CDR3 size: 16 residues. The germline gives CDR1 LNHDA, CDR2 SQIVND (reference sequence). In nucleotides, the CDR3 is TGTGCCAGTAGTTCTTTCCTGGGGCAGATGAACACTGAAGCTTTCTTT. Encoded protein: CASSSFLGQMNTEAFF.

The chain has TRBV5-6 and TRBJ1-3, with 8 bases that match TRBD1. CDR1 and CDR2 from the germline V gene are SGHDT and YYEEEE. The length of the CDR3 is 15 residues. Trimming at V came to 0 bases and at J to 4 bases, leaving 3 bases not matched to a gene. The CDR3 region has the DNA TGTGCCAGCAGCTTGGGGACAGGGTACGGAAACACCATATATTTT. Its protein is CASSLGTGYGNTIYF.

This chain links TRBV9 with TRBJ2-2; D not certain. Germline lookup yields CDR1 SGDLS and CDR2 YYNGEE. The CDR3 is 14 amino acids. The V gene lost 0 bases and the J gene lost 5 bases, with 8 bases spanning the gap. CDR3 protein: CASSVVSVTGELFF. The DNA of the CDR3 is TGTGCCAGCAGCGTAGTATCGGTTACCGGGGAGCTGTTTTTT.

The genes are TRBV7-9 and TRBJ2-5; possibly TRBD2 for D (7 bases). CDR3 size: 14 residues. Germline V gene sequence: CDR1 SEHNR, CDR2 FQNEAQ (reference sequence). V lost 7 bases and J lost 4, with 16 bases in between. The CDR3 here is CASNPGGGVETQYF. The CDR3 coding sequence is TGTGCCAGCAATCCGGGGGGCGGGGTAGAGACCCAGTACTTC.

V and J are TRBV5-6 and TRBJ2-1, with 15 bases that match TRBD2. The CDR3 extends over 16 amino acids. J lost 7 bases, V lost 3 bases, and 5 bases had no gene match. In germline, CDR1 is SGHDT, CDR2 YYEEEE. CDR3 DNA sequence: TGTGCCAGCAGCTCAGGACTAGCGGGAGGGTATAATGAGCAGTTCTTC. As protein: CASSSGLAGGYNEQFF.

V gene TRBV27 combines with J gene TRBJ2-1; D uncertain. V was clipped by 4 bases and J by 6 bases, with 22 bases between them. CDR1 and CDR2 from the germline V gene are MNHEY and SMNVEV (reference sequence). The CDR3 sequence is 17 residues long. CDR3 loop: CASSYGRLIKMGNEQFF. CDR3 in DNA: TGTGCCAGCAGTTACGGCAGGTTAATCAAAATGGGCAATGAGCAGTTCTTC.

This chain links TRBV10-1 with TRBJ2-7; 8 bases agree with TRBD1. Looked up from germline, CDR1 is WNHNN and CDR2 is SYGVQD (reference sequence). This CDR3 has 13 amino acids. V shed 6 bases and J 6 bases; nucleotides not matched to a gene: 7. Here the CDR3 DNA reads TGCGCCAGCAGCCTCAAGACAGGGGCCGAGCAGTACTTC. Encoded protein: CASSLKTGAEQYF.

The chain links TRBV19 to TRBJ2-7; 10 nucleotides align to TRBD2. This CDR3 contains 16 residues. With 5 bases clipped from V and 0 bases from J, the junction kept 7 bases outside the gene matches. Germline CDR1 is LNHDA and CDR2 is SQIVND (reference sequence). CDR3 bases: TGTGCCAGTAGTGCCTCACTAGCGGGAAGCTCCTACGAGCAGTACTTC. This gives the protein CASSASLAGSSYEQYF.

V and J are TRBV5-1 and TRBJ1-2; 9 positions agree with TRBD1. CDR3 length: 14 amino acids. V was clipped by 1 base and J by 2 bases; unmatched bases: 0. The germline V gene has CDR1 SGHRS and CDR2 YFSETQ. The CDR3 loop is CASSLTGGNYGYTF. CDR3 DNA sequence: TGCGCCAGCAGCTTGACAGGGGGCAACTATGGCTACACCTTC. The full variable domain, rest sourced from reference TRBV5-1 and TRBJ1-2, is KAGVTQTPRYLIKTRGQQVTLSCSPISGHRSVSWYQQTPGQGLQFLFEYFSETQRNKGNFPGRFSGRQFSNSRSEMNVSTLELGDSALYLCASSLTGGNYGYTFGSGTRLTVV.

The chain couples TRBV5-4 to TRBJ2-7; 10 positions match TRBD2. J gave up 4 bases and V 0 bases, and 7 bases lay outside the gene matches. The germline CDR1 and CDR2 sequences are SGHNT and YYREEE (reference sequence). The length of the CDR3 is 16 residues. In DNA, the CDR3 is TGTGCCAGCAGCTTGGCTAGCGGGAGAGGGAAGTACGAGCAGTACTTC. Protein sequence: CASSLASGRGKYEQYF.

The chain carries TRBV9 and TRBJ2-7; 11 bases are shared with TRBD2. Germline V CDR1 and CDR2: SGDLS, YYNGEE. V lost 3 bases to trimming and J lost 3 bases; unmatched junction nucleotides: 5. The CDR3 is 15 residues long. The CDR3 DNA reads as TGTGCCAGCAGCGGCGGACTAGCGGGTGGCTACGAGCAGTACTTC. Protein: CASSGGLAGGYEQYF.

This clone has only a few counts. The chain uses TRBV11-1 and TRBJ2-2; tentative D call: TRBD2 (6 bases). This CDR3 comprises 15 residues. Germline V gene data show CDR1 as SGHAT and CDR2 as FQDESV (reference sequence). Trimming removed 1 base at V and 3 bases at J, with 9 bases between. The CDR3 loop reads CASSLGGVDTGELFF. The CDR3 region has the DNA TGTGCCAGCAGCTTAGGCGGGGTCGACACCGGGGAGCTGTTTTTT.

Comments on this clone: The same CDR3 is also encoded by other DNA sequences in this sample. This sequence joins TRBV7-3 and TRBJ2-3, with D hard to call. V was trimmed by 5 bases and J by 1 base, leaving 7 bases between them. Germline CDR1 reads SGHTA; CDR2 reads FQGTGA. The CDR3 has 13 amino acids. The chain's CDR3 is CASSPRGTDTQYF. The CDR3 region has the DNA TGTGCCAGCAGCCCACGGGGCACAGATACGCAGTATTTT.

The chain combines TRBV13 with TRBJ2-1; D is perhaps TRBD2 (6 bases). The CDR3 spans 17 residues. Trimming removed 5 bases from V and 0 bases from J, with 17 bases in between. From germline, CDR1 is PRHDT and CDR2 FYEKMQ (reference sequence). CDR3 residues: CASSPAGSTGSYNEQFF. The DNA of the CDR3 is TGTGCCAGCAGCCCCGCCGGGAGCACAGGCTCCTACAATGAGCAGTTCTTC.

The sample holds one count of this clone. The CDR3 DNA sequence: TGTGCCAGCAGTTTGTCCACGAGGCGGCGGGGAGATACGCAGTATTTT. Encoded protein: CASSLSTRRRGDTQYF. The rearrangement links TRBV27 to TRBJ2-3, with TRBD2 as a possible D gene (6 bases). The V and J ends lost 3 bases and 5 bases respectively, with 18 bases between them. The CDR3 consists of 16 residues. Germline values: CDR1 MNHEY, CDR2 SMNVEV (reference sequence).

The chain uses TRBV7-9 and TRBJ1-2; D gene uncertain. The CDR3 runs 14 residues. CDR1 and CDR2 from the germline V gene are SEHNR and FQNEAQ (reference sequence). The V gene lost 5 bases and the J gene lost 5 bases, with 15 bases spanning the gap. In DNA form, the CDR3 reads TGTGCCAGCAGCGTCGAGAGGGATGGGTATGGCTACACCTTC. Protein product: CASSVERDGYGYTF.

This chain uses TRBV2 with TRBJ2-5; maybe TRBD2 (5 bases). The CDR3 has 16 amino acids. V dropped 2 bases and J dropped 1 base, with 14 bases sitting between them. Germline CDR1 reads SNHLY; CDR2 reads FYNNEI. The CDR3: CASSERWGVGQETQYF. The DNA for the CDR3 is TGTGCCAGCAGTGAACGTTGGGGAGTGGGCCAAGAGACCCAGTACTTC. The full variable domain, in which reference TRBV2 and TRBJ2-5 provide the parts outside the CDR3, is EPEVTQTPSHQVTQMGQEVILRCVPISNHLYFYWYRQILGQKVEFLVSFYNNEISEKSEIFDDQFSVERPDGSNFTLKIRSTKLEDSAMYFCASSERWGVGQETQYFGPGTRLLVL.

This chain uses TRBV5-4 with TRBJ2-7, with 9 bases that match TRBD1. Trimming removed 2 bases from V and 0 bases from J; junction bases left unmatched: 3. The CDR3 has 15 residues. CDR1 is SGHNT and CDR2 is YYREEE in the germline V gene (reference sequence). The CDR3, as DNA: TGTGCCAGCAGCTTTGGGACAGGGAGCTCCTACGAGCAGTACTTC. Encoded protein: CASSFGTGSSYEQYF.

In its sample, this clone was seen once. CDR3 nucleotides: TGCAGCGGGGGACAGGGAGTAGGGGGCTACACCTTC. Translation gives CSGGQGVGGYTF. The chain is built from TRBV29-1 and TRBJ1-2; 9 bases fit TRBD1. Looked up from germline, CDR1 is SQVTM and CDR2 is ANQGSEA. V lost 7 bases, J lost 8 bases, and 8 bases stayed unmatched. This CDR3 has 12 amino acids. Looking up the rest from reference TRBV29-1 and TRBJ1-2 gives the full variable domain: SAVISQKPSRDICQRGTSLTIQCQVDSQVTMMFWYRQQPGQSLTLIATANQGSEATYESGFVIDKFPISRPNLTFSTLTVSNMSPEDSSIYLCSGGQGVGGYTFGSGTRLTVV.

The chain links TRBV7-3 to TRBJ2-7; TRBD1 matches at 7 bases. This CDR3 has 13 amino acids. Trimming took 1 base from V and 6 from J; bases not matched to a gene: 3. Germline values: CDR1 SGHTA, CDR2 FQGTGA. The CDR3 here is CASSLKQGSEQYF. The CDR3 bases are TGTGCCAGCAGCTTAAAACAGGGGAGCGAGCAGTACTTC. The full variable domain, completed using reference TRBV7-3 and TRBJ2-7, is GAGVSQTPSNKVTEKGKYVELRCDPISGHTALYWYRQSLGQGPEFLIYFQGTGAADDSGLPNDRFFAVRPEGSVSTLKIQRTERGDSAVYLCASSLKQGSEQYFGPGTRLTVT.

V usage is TRBV6-6 and J usage is TRBJ2-1; 10 nucleotides align to TRBD2. The CDR3 consists of 14 residues. CDR1 is MNHNY and CDR2 is SVGAGI in the germline V gene (reference sequence). CDR3 region: CAAGGAGGRNEQFF. The CDR3 DNA reads TGTGCAGCGGGGGGGGCGGGGGGGCGGAATGAGCAGTTCTTC.

The chain links TRBV6-1 to TRBJ2-3; D not certain. Germline V gives CDR1 MNHNS, CDR2 SASEGT. The V and J ends lost 5 bases and 2 bases respectively, with 8 bases between them. The CDR3 runs 13 residues. The CDR3: CASSSRVTDTQYF. In DNA form, the CDR3 reads TGTGCCAGCAGTTCTAGAGTCACAGATACGCAGTATTTT.

The chain uses TRBV6-5 and TRBJ1-3, with D uncertain. Germline loops: CDR1 MNHEY, CDR2 SVGAGI. The CDR3 covers 11 residues. The germline V and J ends were trimmed by 5 bases and 9 bases, with 8 bases remaining between them. The CDR3 DNA sequence: TGTGCCAGCAGTACGCCCGGCACCATATATTTT. It translates to CASSTPGTIYF.

V is TRBV7-9 and J is TRBJ2-1; D might be TRBD2 (7 bases). The CDR3 covers 17 residues. The germline CDR1 and CDR2 sequences are SEHNR and FQNEAQ (reference sequence). The V gene lost 6 bases and the J gene lost 4 bases, with 22 bases spanning the gap. This chain's CDR3 is CASRPRGALEGYNEQFF. In DNA form, the CDR3 reads TGTGCCAGCAGACCCCGGGGGGCGTTGGAGGGATACAATGAGCAGTTCTTC.

This clone was picked up one time. The chain carries TRBV5-6 and TRBJ2-5; D gene uncertain. V lost 0 bases and J 2 bases, leaving 17 bases between the germline ends. Germline-derived CDR1 and CDR2 are SGHDT and YYEEEE. The CDR3 contains 17 residues. The CDR3 nucleotides are TGTGCCAGCAGCTTGGATCGTTCCCTAAAGACTCAAGAGACCCAGTACTTC. It translates to CASSLDRSLKTQETQYF. The full variable domain, with the rest looked up from reference TRBV5-6 and TRBJ2-5, is DAGVTQSPTHLIKTRGQQVTLRCSPKSGHDTVSWYQQALGQGPQFIFQYYEEEERQRGNFPDRFSGHQFPNYSSELNVNALLLGDSALYLCASSLDRSLKTQETQYFGPGTRLLVL.

The rearrangement uses TRBV11-2 and TRBJ2-3; D is possibly TRBD2 (5 bases). Germline V gene sequence: CDR1 SGHAT, CDR2 FQNNGV. V shed 7 bases and J shed 3 bases, with 11 bases lying between them. The CDR3 is made up of 13 amino acids. This CDR3 reads CASTLRGTDTQYF. CDR3 in DNA: TGTGCCAGCACCCTTCGGGGAACAGATACGCAGTATTTT.

The chain employs TRBV6-5 and TRBJ1-1; D gene unclear. Germline V gene lookup returns CDR1 MNHEY and CDR2 SVGAGI. The V end was cut by 10 bases, the J end by 0 bases, with 15 bases between. The CDR3 consists of 14 residues. The CDR3 DNA sequence: TGTGCCACCGCCCGAGGACTGATGAACACTGAAGCTTTCTTT. Protein sequence: CATARGLMNTEAFF.

This clone occurred a few times. The chain carries TRBV11-1 and TRBJ2-3; TRBD2 agrees at 9 bases. The junction had 10 bases not matched to a gene; V was cut back by 5 bases and J by 4 bases. Germline V gives CDR1 SGHAT, CDR2 FQDESV (reference sequence). The length of the CDR3 is 16 residues. CDR3 residues: CASSRARGGRADTQYF. CDR3 sequence (DNA): TGTGCCAGCAGCCGGGCGCGGGGGGGCAGGGCAGATACGCAGTATTTT.

The V gene is TRBV5-1, the J gene TRBJ1-5; D perhaps matches TRBD1 (6 bases). This CDR3 region has 17 residues. V was pared by 0 bases and J by 0 bases, with 13 bases between. CDR1 is SGHRS and CDR2 is YFSETQ in the germline V gene. The CDR3 sequence: CASSLVPTGDSNQPQHF. In DNA form, the CDR3 reads TGCGCCAGCAGCTTGGTACCGACAGGAGATAGCAATCAGCCCCAGCATTTT.

The rearrangement joins TRBV5-6 to TRBJ2-1, with D perhaps TRBD1 (5 bases). V lost 4 bases, J lost 4 bases, and 15 bases lay in between. The germline V gene has CDR1 SGHDT and CDR2 YYEEEE. There are 15 residues in the CDR3. The CDR3 spells CASSVPPAGYNEQFF. In DNA form, the CDR3 reads TGTGCCAGCAGCGTCCCCCCTGCAGGGTACAATGAGCAGTTCTTC.

The chain recombines TRBV20-1 with TRBJ1-2; D gene uncertain. The CDR3 runs 10 residues. CDR1 DFQATT and CDR2 SNEGSKA come from the germline V gene (reference sequence). Trimming removed 5 bases at V and 4 bases at J, with 5 bases between. CDR3 in amino acids: CSAPFYGYTF. CDR3 DNA: TGCAGTGCTCCATTCTATGGCTACACCTTC.